Below are 28 T cell receptor beta chains sequenced from a single sample in a study of shared clonotypes between healthy human individuals. Naive CD8 cells were CD45RO-negative, positively selected for CCR7, excluding terminally differentiated effector memory CD45RA+ cells. Profiling relied on immunoSEQ multiplex PCR, and the TCRdb table lists in-frame clones only, not all of them. Of about 580,000 clones in the sample, roughly 98% were seen once. The specimen was naive CD8+ T cells sorted from blood. The origin of the receptors is a man in his thirties or forties in good health.

The V and J genes are TRBV4-1 and TRBJ2-1; D remains unclear. This CDR3 spans 12 amino acids. The germline V gene encodes CDR1 MGHRA and CDR2 YSYEKL. Trimming removed 3 bases from V and 8 bases from J, with 8 bases in between. Here the CDR3 DNA reads TGCGCCAGCAGCCAGGTGAACCATGAGCAGTTCTTC. As protein: CASSQVNHEQFF.

J is TRBJ2-7 and V is TRBV29-1; 8 bases map to TRBD2. Per germline, CDR1 SQVTM and CDR2 ANQGSEA. J gave up 2 bases and V 0 bases, and 0 bases lay outside the gene matches. The CDR3 is 13 amino acids. Here the CDR3 reads CSVEEREAYEQYF. CDR3 nucleotides: TGCAGCGTTGAAGAGCGGGAGGCCTACGAGCAGTACTTC.

The rearrangement joins TRBV5-1 to TRBJ1-4; a possible D gene is TRBD1 (5 bases). Germline V gene sequence: CDR1 SGHRS, CDR2 YFSETQ. The ends were cut back, 8 bases at V and 7 bases at J, with 21 bases in the middle. The CDR3 covers 15 residues. This CDR3 reads CASRPGGALGEKLFF. The CDR3 coding sequence is TGCGCCAGTCGACCGGGAGGGGCCCTTGGTGAAAAACTGTTTTTT.

This rearrangement joins TRBV7-2 to TRBJ2-2; 10 positions match TRBD2. CDR1 and CDR2 (germline): SGHTA, FQGNSA. With 2 bases clipped from V and 3 bases from J, the junction kept 9 bases outside the gene matches. The CDR3 spans 18 residues. The CDR3: CASSLSVGSGRYTGELFF. The CDR3 nucleotides are TGTGCCAGCAGCTTAAGTGTGGGTAGCGGGAGGTACACCGGGGAGCTGTTTTTT. The full variable domain, rest sourced from reference TRBV7-2 and TRBJ2-2, is GAGVSQSPSNKVTEKGKDVELRCDPISGHTALYWYRQSLGQGLEFLIYFQGNSAPDKSGLPSDRFSAERTGGSVSTLTIQRTQQEDSAVYLCASSLSVGSGRYTGELFFGEGSRLTVL.

The genes are TRBV5-5 and TRBJ2-7; D is perhaps TRBD1 or TRBD2 (5 bases each). The V end lost 1 base, the J end lost 3 bases, and 8 bases lay between the germline ends. The CDR3 extends over 13 amino acids. The germline V gene encodes CDR1 SGHKS and CDR2 YYEKEE (reference sequence). CDR3 sequence reads: CASSLWDDYEQYF. The CDR3 coding sequence is TGTGCCAGCAGCTTGTGGGACGACTACGAGCAGTACTTC.

The V call is TRBV30, the J call TRBJ2-3; TRBD1 is a possible D gene (6 bases). The germline CDR1 and CDR2 sequences are GTSNPN and SVGIG (reference sequence). V lost 2 bases and J 1 base, leaving 10 bases between the germline ends. The length of the CDR3 is 14 residues. The CDR3 DNA follows: TGTGCCTGGAGTCCAGGGGCGCGCACAGATACGCAGTATTTT. Translation gives CAWSPGARTDTQYF.

V gene TRBV10-1 combines with J gene TRBJ2-2, with no clear D. Trimming shortened V by 4 bases and J by 5 bases, and 11 bases separated the two germline ends. Germline CDR1 WNHNN, CDR2 SYGVQD (reference sequence). This CDR3 is 14 amino acids long. The CDR3 coding sequence is TGCGCCAGCAGTGTAGGGATAGGAACCGGGGAGCTGTTTTTT. It translates to CASSVGIGTGELFF.

This chain uses TRBV28 with TRBJ2-1; D uncertain. This CDR3 is 13 amino acids long. Trimming pared 7 bases from V and 8 bases from J, leaving 15 bases between. Per germline, CDR1 MDHEN and CDR2 SYDVKM. DNA of the CDR3: TGTGCCAGCACGACCCCGCCTGGGGATGAGCAGTTCTTC. This encodes CASTTPPGDEQFF. The variable domain in full, completed from reference TRBV28 and TRBJ2-1, reads DVKVTQSSRYLVKRTGEKVFLECVQDMDHENMFWYRQDPGLGLRLIYFSYDVKMKEKGDIPEGYSVSREKKERFSLILESASTNQTSMYLCASTTPPGDEQFFGPGTRLTVL.

CDR3 in amino acids: CASSTGTSGVGDEQFF. In DNA form, the CDR3 reads TGTGCCAGCAGCACCGGGACTAGCGGGGTTGGGGATGAGCAGTTCTTC. The rearrangement links TRBV9 to TRBJ2-1, with 13 bases lining up with TRBD2. The CDR3 has 16 residues. CDR1 and CDR2 (germline): SGDLS, YYNGEE. The V gene end was trimmed by 4 bases and the J gene end by 8 bases; junction bases not matched to a gene: 9. Together with reference TRBV9 and TRBJ2-1, the CDR3 gives the full variable domain: DSGVTQTPKHLITATGQRVTLRCSPRSGDLSVYWYQQSLDQGLQFLIQYYNGEERAKGNILERFSAQQFPDLHSELNLSSLELGDSALYFCASSTGTSGVGDEQFFGPGTRLTVL.

V and J are TRBV19 and TRBJ1-5; D not resolved. CDR1 is LNHDA, CDR2 SQIVND, per germline (reference sequence). The CDR3 consists of 12 residues. V lost 4 bases, J lost 11 bases, and 12 bases lay in between. CDR3 DNA: TGTGCCAGTAGTAAGGAAGAAGGGTCCCAGCATTTT. It specifies CASSKEEGSQHF.

This chain links TRBV29-1 with TRBJ2-2; D gene unclear. The CDR3 extends over 13 amino acids. CDR1 is SQVTM and CDR2 is ANQGSEA in the germline V gene. Trimming took 5 bases from V and 4 from J, leaving 11 bases between them. CDR3 residues: CSVSDGLTGELFF. The CDR3 nucleotides are TGCAGCGTTTCCGACGGGCTCACCGGGGAGCTGTTTTTT.

V usage is TRBV6-1 and J usage is TRBJ2-3; tentatively, D is TRBD1 (5 bases). The CDR3 is made up of 17 amino acids. Germline values: CDR1 MNHNS, CDR2 SASEGT. V was shortened by 4 bases and J by 0 bases, with 17 bases between the two germline ends. The chain's CDR3 is CASSVLMETASTDTQYF. For the CDR3, the DNA is TGTGCCAGCAGTGTATTAATGGAGACAGCAAGCACAGATACGCAGTATTTT.

This CDR3 is CASSDDSGQPQHF. CDR3 bases: TGCGCCAGCAGTGACGACAGCGGTCAGCCCCAGCATTTT. V and J are TRBV10-1 and TRBJ1-5, with D perhaps matching TRBD1 (5 bases). Germline CDR1 reads WNHNN; CDR2 reads SYGVQD (reference sequence). V lost 3 bases and J lost 6, with 9 bases in between. CDR3 length equals 13 residues.

About this clone itself: This sample also contains other DNA sequences that code for the same CDR3. The chain joins TRBV9 to TRBJ2-1, with 9 positions matching TRBD1. The V segment lost 2 bases and the J segment 1 base; nucleotides outside the gene matches: 1. The CDR3 consists of 15 residues. Germline CDR1 reads SGDLS; CDR2 reads YYNGEE. The CDR3 is CASSVGTGSYNEQFF. CDR3 bases: TGTGCCAGCAGCGTCGGGACAGGGTCCTACAATGAGCAGTTCTTC.

V gene TRBV7-9 combines with J gene TRBJ1-2; 10 bases map to TRBD1. CDR1 and CDR2 from the germline V gene are SEHNR and FQNEAQ (reference sequence). V was pared by 5 bases and J by 7 bases, with 10 bases of the junction left unmatched. The CDR3 runs 15 residues. This chain's CDR3 is CASSPSTGGAGGYTF. Here the CDR3 DNA reads TGTGCCAGCAGCCCATCGACAGGGGGCGCCGGTGGCTACACCTTC.

This clone showed up just once. The chain combines TRBV7-9 with TRBJ1-5; D remains unclear. V lost 1 base and J 6 bases, leaving 10 bases between the germline ends. Germline CDR1 SEHNR, CDR2 FQNEAQ (reference sequence). The CDR3 spans 14 residues. The CDR3 is CASSLGTEGQPQHF. In DNA, the CDR3 is TGTGCCAGCAGCTTAGGGACGGAGGGTCAGCCCCAGCATTTT.

This clone was counted a single time. The rearrangement links TRBV2 to TRBJ2-3; D ambiguous. CDR1 is SNHLY and CDR2 is FYNNEI in the germline V gene. V was cut by 2 bases and J by 0 bases, with 6 bases left in between. The CDR3 extends over 14 amino acids. The CDR3 loop is CASSESFSTDTQYF. Written as DNA, the CDR3 is TGTGCCAGCAGTGAATCTTTTAGCACAGATACGCAGTATTTT.

The chain joins TRBV10-1 to TRBJ2-1, with TRBD1 matching 7 bases. In germline, CDR1 is WNHNN, CDR2 SYGVQD (reference sequence). V trimming: 3 bases; J trimming: 4 bases; junction bases outside the gene matches: 3. The CDR3 is 14 residues long. CDR3 nucleotide sequence: TGCGCCAGCAGTGAAAAGACAGGGTACAATGAGCAGTTCTTC. Translation: CASSEKTGYNEQFF.

The V and J genes are TRBV5-6 and TRBJ2-3; 12 bases fit TRBD2. J was trimmed by 5 bases and V by 4 bases; bases with no gene match: 8. This CDR3 region has 16 residues. Looked up from germline, CDR1 is SGHDT and CDR2 is YYEEEE. CDR3 bases: TGTGCCAGCAGCCGTCCTAGCGGGAGGGCCGTAGATACGCAGTATTTT. This encodes CASSRPSGRAVDTQYF.

This chain connects TRBV7-9 to TRBJ2-1; no definite D call. CDR1 is SEHNR and CDR2 is FQNEAQ in the germline V gene (reference sequence). The CDR3 sequence is 14 residues long. The V end lost 5 bases, the J end lost 3 bases, and 11 bases lay between the germline ends. The DNA of the CDR3 is TGTGCCAGCAGCCTTTCAGAGCTCTACAATGAGCAGTTCTTC. Amino acids: CASSLSELYNEQFF.

The CDR3, as DNA: TGCGCCAGCCTCGGGGGAGCTCCAGATACGCAGTATTTT. This translates into CASLGGAPDTQYF. The chain joins TRBV10-2 to TRBJ2-3; TRBD2 is a possible D gene (6 bases). Germline CDR1 is WSHSY and CDR2 is SAAADI. V shed 8 bases and J shed 4 bases, with 13 bases lying between them. The CDR3 runs 13 residues.

This chain connects TRBV9 to TRBJ2-7; D unresolved. Per the germline V gene, CDR1 is SGDLS and CDR2 is YYNGEE. V was pared by 1 base and J by 5 bases, with 13 bases between. The CDR3 sequence is 14 residues long. CDR3: CASSVYAVGDEQYF. In DNA form, the CDR3 reads TGTGCCAGCAGCGTATACGCTGTCGGAGACGAGCAGTACTTC.

The chain recombines TRBV9 with TRBJ2-1; 8 bases match TRBD2. The ends lost 3 bases at V and 4 bases at J; junction bases unmatched: 9. The CDR3 covers 16 residues. The germline CDR1 and CDR2 sequences are SGDLS and YYNGEE. This chain's CDR3 is CASSGMTSEAYNEQFF. In DNA form, the CDR3 reads TGTGCCAGCAGCGGAATGACTAGCGAGGCTTACAATGAGCAGTTCTTC.

This chain uses TRBV7-9 with TRBJ2-7, with D possibly being TRBD1 (7 bases). In germline, CDR1 is SEHNR, CDR2 FQNEAQ (reference sequence). The CDR3 totals 15 residues. The ends were cut back, 1 base at V and 0 bases at J, with 10 bases in the middle. CDR3 DNA sequence: TGTGCCAGCAGCTTAGTTCAGGGGGGCTCCTACGAGCAGTACTTC. This codes for CASSLVQGGSYEQYF.

The rearrangement uses TRBV9 and TRBJ2-1; 12 bases align to TRBD2. Germline CDR1 reads SGDLS; CDR2 reads YYNGEE. The CDR3 loop spans 16 amino acids. With V trimmed by 4 bases and J by 7 bases, 9 bases remained unmatched. The chain's CDR3 is CASSPRLAGVGNEQFF. The CDR3 DNA reads TGTGCCAGCAGCCCCCGACTAGCGGGAGTGGGGAATGAGCAGTTCTTC.

Worth noting for this clone: Other DNA sequences in this specimen translate into the identical CDR3. The chain couples TRBV19 to TRBJ2-1; the D is unclear. There are 13 residues in the CDR3. Trimming shortened V by 4 bases and J by 0 bases, and 4 bases separated the two germline ends. The germline V gene encodes CDR1 LNHDA and CDR2 SQIVND (reference sequence). CDR3 bases: TGTGCCAGTAGTACCATCTCCTACAATGAGCAGTTCTTC. Translation gives CASSTISYNEQFF.

The rearrangement links TRBV10-3 to TRBJ2-1; the D gene is possibly TRBD2 (5 bases). From germline, CDR1 is ENHRY and CDR2 SYGVKD. Deletions cut 3 bases from V and 10 bases from J, with 13 bases between. CDR3 length equals 13 residues. DNA of the CDR3: TGTGCCATCAGTGAAGCCATCCGAGGGGAGCAGTTCTTC. This translates into CAISEAIRGEQFF.

This clone was observed a single time. The J gene is TRBJ2-5, the V gene TRBV11-2; 7 positions agree with TRBD2. Germline-derived CDR1 and CDR2 are SGHAT and FQNNGV. The CDR3 extends over 16 amino acids. The ends lost 4 bases at V and 0 bases at J; junction bases unmatched: 8. The DNA for the CDR3 is TGTGCCAGCAGCTCCCTGAAGAGCGGGGACCAAGAGACCCAGTACTTC. It translates to CASSSLKSGDQETQYF.